This T cell receptor beta chain was captured by sequencing in a study of T cells in women clearing cervical HPV infection. Whole-study findings and limits: Combining TCR richness with V gene abundances gave around 0.83 AUC.

TCR beta CDR3 amplified by multiplex PCR from approximately 1,100 ng genomic DNA. The protocol was immunoSEQ multiplex PCR, while the TCRdb copy is restricted to in-frame clones and leaves out a portion. The data include about 40,000 clones; the top ten clones carry about 6.8%. Each participant carried one incident cervical HPV16 infection only. Comment on this clone: The antigen is undetermined. Read sequence stops 3 residues before the CDR3 end, and the germline J gene provides the missing end.

The CDR3 contains 14 residues. J lost 8 bases, V lost 6 bases, and 3 bases had no gene match. Germline V gene data show CDR1 as SGHAT and CDR2 as FQNNGV. Material for sequencing was blood buffy coat. This TCR came from a woman between 18 and 70 years old with a cervical HPV16 infection that either progressed to CIN3+ or cleared (not recorded which). The rearrangement links TRBV11-2 to TRBJ2-1, with 14 bases identical to TRBD2. CDR3 sequence reads: CASRGTSGSYEQFF. Partial CDR3 DNA: TGTGCCAGCAGAGGGACTAGCGGGAGTTATGAG.